What follows are 28 T cell receptor beta chains derived from one specimen sequenced in a study of blood T cells in healthy people across ages. Primers used in a second PCR of roughly 6 to 11 cycles were a sample-barcoded 5' primer and a J-beta primer mix. TCRdb re-called the 5' RACE reads through MiXCR, storing one row per CDR3 protein. The sample shows more than 900,000 distinct CDR3 sequences, roughly 24% of them seen only once. Separately, the same data were catalogued under a study of T cells of mothers and their children.

The sequenced sample was blood. The receptors were gathered from a girl aged 2-10 years in good health.

The chain employs TRBV9 and TRBJ2-2, with 7 bases fitting TRBD1. The CDR3 contains 15 residues. J gave up 5 bases and V 2 bases, and 6 bases lay outside the gene matches. Germline values: CDR1 SGDLS, CDR2 YYNGEE. The CDR3 DNA is TGTGCCAGCAGCGTTGTGGCAGGGGGTACCGGGGAGCTGTTTTTT. Translation gives CASSVVAGGTGELFF.

V gene TRBV6-5 combines with J gene TRBJ1-4; perhaps TRBD1 as D (6 bases). CDR1 is MNHEY and CDR2 is SVGAGI in the germline V gene. The CDR3 runs to 15 residues. Trimming took 7 bases from V and 0 from J, leaving 12 bases between them. The CDR3 loop is CASKEGGATNEKLFF. CDR3 DNA sequence: TGTGCCAGCAAGGAGGGGGGCGCAACTAATGAAAAACTGTTTTTT.

As regards this clonotype: Given the absence of the conserved phenylalanine or tryptophan at the CDR3 end, a read error is likely. The DNA is left out, because the CDR3 cannot be placed on it with certainty; the CDR3 is given as TCRdb lists it. The chain has TRBV10-3 and TRBJ2-4; TRBD2, the table's D call, lacks a check against the DNA. The CDR3 is 14 residues long, ends included. Germline V gives CDR1 ENHRY, CDR2 SYGVKD. The CDR3 protein is CAVYSGLVTDIRYL.

This clonotype has only a few counts. The chain has TRBV11-3 and TRBJ2-5; D might be TRBD1 (6 bases). The germline gives CDR1 SGHNT, CDR2 YENEEA. Between the trimmed V and J ends, which lost 8 bases and 0 bases, there was a span of 19 bases. This CDR3 comprises 16 residues. The CDR3 spells CASSFGGHPYQETQYF. The DNA of the CDR3 is TGTGCCAGCTCCTTTGGGGGACACCCGTACCAAGAGACCCAGTACTTC.

This chain's CDR3 is CASSDGTDSYEQYF. CDR3 DNA sequence: TGCGCCAGCAGCGACGGGACAGACTCCTACGAGCAGTACTTC. The chain combines TRBV5-1 with TRBJ2-7; 7 bases are shared with TRBD1. Germline V gene sequence: CDR1 SGHRS, CDR2 YFSETQ. After removal of 4 bases from V and 0 bases from J, the junction contained 4 bases not matched to a gene. The CDR3 is 14 amino acids.

This clonotype was seen a handful of times. CDR3 loop: CASSQVGGSLPYEQYF. For the CDR3, the DNA is TGCGCCAGCAGCCAAGTTGGAGGCTCCCTCCCCTACGAGCAGTACTTC. The J gene is TRBJ2-7, the V gene TRBV4-3; a weak D match, TRBD2 (5 bases). CDR3 length equals 16 residues. The V end was cut by 1 base, the J end by 2 bases, with 15 bases between. The germline gives CDR1 LGHNA, CDR2 YSLEER.

This clonotype was observed a handful of times. The V gene is TRBV7-2, the J gene TRBJ1-2; D unclear. Germline lookup yields CDR1 SGHTA and CDR2 FQGNSA. The CDR3 runs to 15 residues. V was clipped by 6 bases and J by 6 bases, with 20 bases between them. CDR3: CASRPLEGRVHGYTF. The CDR3 DNA reads as TGTGCCAGCAGACCGCTTGAGGGAAGGGTCCATGGCTACACCTTC.

The chain employs TRBV10-2 and TRBJ1-2, with 8 bases aligning to TRBD1. Germline lookup yields CDR1 WSHSY and CDR2 SAAADI. The CDR3 contains 12 residues. V dropped 6 bases and J dropped 8; count of bases not matched to a gene: 5. CDR3 sequence: CASSNRGNGYTF. The CDR3 coding sequence is TGCGCCAGCAGCAACAGGGGGAACGGCTACACCTTC.

V is TRBV7-3 and J is TRBJ1-1, with D unclear. This CDR3 comprises 13 residues. V was clipped by 5 bases and J by 7 bases, with 14 bases between them. Germline values: CDR1 SGHTA, CDR2 FQGTGA. Here the CDR3 reads CASSVNSGSEAFF. For the CDR3, the DNA is TGTGCCAGCAGCGTAAACAGCGGGAGTGAAGCTTTCTTT.

The V call is TRBV14, the J call TRBJ2-5, with 8 bases lining up with TRBD2. TRBJ2-1 matches the DNA end more closely, so the J call is doubtful. Looked up from germline, CDR1 is SGHDN and CDR2 is FVKESK. CDR3 size: 18 residues. The CDR3 bases are TGTGCCAGCAGCCAAGTAAAAGAGCGGGAGTGGGCCTACAATGAGCAGTTCTTC. Its protein is CASSQVKEREWAYNEQFF.

This chain connects TRBV12-3 or TRBV12-4 to TRBJ1-2, with D tentatively TRBD1 (5 bases). The V and J ends lost 1 base and 1 base respectively, with 7 bases between them. The CDR3 has 14 residues. CDR3 nucleotides: TGTGCCAGCAGTTTAGGACAGTTTAACTATGGCTACACCTTC. Protein: CASSLGQFNYGYTF.

The chain joins TRBV13 to TRBJ2-2; perhaps TRBD1 as D (6 bases). The CDR3 extends over 14 amino acids. Trimming cost V 4 bases and J 5 bases, with 11 bases left between them. Germline V gene sequence: CDR1 PRHDT, CDR2 FYEKMQ (reference sequence). CDR3: CASSYRTETGELFF. For the CDR3, the DNA is TGTGCCAGCAGCTACAGGACAGAGACCGGGGAGCTGTTTTTT.

The rearrangement joins TRBV4-3 to TRBJ2-5, with D possibly matching TRBD2 (5 bases). Germline V gives CDR1 LGHNA, CDR2 YSLEER. V dropped 0 bases and J dropped 1 base, with 15 bases sitting between them. The CDR3 is made up of 17 amino acids. CDR3 protein: CASSQDNGLATQETQYF. The CDR3 DNA reads TGCGCCAGCAGCCAAGATAACGGGCTAGCCACCCAAGAGACCCAGTACTTC.

This clonotype has only a few counts. The rearrangement uses TRBV29-1 and TRBJ2-5; weak D call: TRBD2 (6 bases). Germline V gene data show CDR1 as SQVTM and CDR2 as ANQGSEA. Trimming pared 6 bases from V and 4 bases from J, leaving 18 bases between. The CDR3 runs 14 residues. CDR3 sequence reads: CSVLGGGAGETQYF. CDR3 DNA sequence: TGCAGCGTACTAGGAGGAGGGGCCGGAGAGACCCAGTACTTC.

This clonotype was recorded a few times. The rearrangement uses TRBV20-1 and TRBJ1-5; D not resolved. Germline lookup yields CDR1 DFQATT and CDR2 SNEGSKA (reference sequence). CDR3 length: 14 amino acids. Trimming pared 0 bases from V and 2 bases from J, leaving 8 bases between. Written as DNA, the CDR3 is TGCAGTGCTAGAGATAAAACAGGCAATCAGCCCCAGCATTTT. It codes for CSARDKTGNQPQHF.

Points on this clonotype: A read error is likely, as this CDR3 ends without the conserved phenylalanine or tryptophan. The chain uses TRBV7-6 and TRBJ1-1, with 8 nucleotides matching TRBD1. Trimming cost V 4 bases and J 3 bases; bases outside gene matches: 7. Germline loops: CDR1 SGHVS, CDR2 FNYEAQ. The CDR3 runs to 15 residues. Here the CDR3 DNA reads TGTGCCAGCAGCTCAATGACAGGGGTTGACACTGAAGCTTTCATT. Translating gives CASSSMTGVDTEAFI.

The J gene is TRBJ1-2, the V gene TRBV7-9, with D uncertain. CDR1 is SEHNR and CDR2 is FQNEAQ in the germline V gene (reference sequence). V lost 1 base and J 4 bases, leaving 10 bases between the germline ends. The CDR3 sequence is 14 residues long. CDR3 nucleotide sequence: TGTGCCAGCAGCTTAGGGGATGCTAGCTATGGCTACACCTTC. Residues: CASSLGDASYGYTF.

This clonotype was picked up a small number of times. The chain carries TRBV6-1 and TRBJ2-6; D is perhaps TRBD1 or TRBD2 (5 bases each). V lost 3 bases and J 2 bases, leaving 8 bases between the germline ends. The CDR3 is 15 amino acids. Germline V gene data show CDR1 as MNHNS and CDR2 as SASEGT. CDR3 in DNA: TGTGCCAGCAGTGATTTGGGGGCTGGGGCCAACGTCCTGACTTTC. Its translation is CASSDLGAGANVLTF.

This chain links TRBV27 with TRBJ1-3; D gene ambiguous. The CDR3 contains 15 residues. Germline-derived CDR1 and CDR2 are MNHEY and SMNVEV (reference sequence). Trimming pared 2 bases from V and 0 bases from J, leaving 8 bases between. CDR3: CASSLSGYSGNTIYF. The CDR3 nucleotides read TGTGCCAGCAGTTTAAGCGGATACTCTGGAAACACCATATATTTT.

This clonotype was recorded once. This rearrangement joins TRBV6-1 to TRBJ1-1; 7 nucleotides agree with TRBD1. The CDR3 is 15 amino acids. Germline-derived CDR1 and CDR2 are MNHNS and SASEGT. V dropped 3 bases and J dropped 4; count of bases not matched to a gene: 8. The CDR3, as DNA: TGTGCCAGCAGTGATCACCAGGGGGGTAGCACTGAAGCTTTCTTT. This translates into CASSDHQGGSTEAFF.

V gene TRBV6-6 combines with J gene TRBJ1-4; the D is unclear. This CDR3 comprises 15 residues. The germline V and J ends were trimmed by 8 bases and 4 bases, with 17 bases remaining between them. Germline V gene data show CDR1 as MNHNY and CDR2 as SVGAGI (reference sequence). CDR3 nucleotides: TGTGCCAGCGTTTGGCAGGAGGAGGTTAATGAAAAACTGTTTTTT. It encodes CASVWQEEVNEKLFF.

This clonotype was seen more than once but under ten times. This chain connects TRBV20-1 to TRBJ1-4; TRBD1 is a possible D gene (5 bases). Trimming took off 6 bases at V and 7 bases at J, with 18 bases between the two ends. Germline CDR1 and CDR2: DFQATT and SNEGSKA (reference sequence). This CDR3 spans 14 amino acids. The CDR3 coding sequence is TGCAGTGCCACAGAGGCGGGGGTGGGTGAAAAACTGTTTTTT. It translates to CSATEAGVGEKLFF.

This chain uses TRBV14 with TRBJ1-2, with D possibly being TRBD1 (6 bases). The CDR3 runs 15 residues. V shed 1 base and J shed 6 bases, with 15 bases lying between them. In germline, CDR1 is SGHDN, CDR2 FVKESK. As DNA, the CDR3 is TGTGCCAGCAGCCAAGTCTCAGGGGCCAGGGATGGCTACACCTTC. Translation gives CASSQVSGARDGYTF. Variable domain in full (rest from reference TRBV14 and TRBJ1-2): EAGVTQFPSHSVIEKGQTVTLRCDPISGHDNLYWYRRVMGKEIKFLLHFVKESKQDESGMPNNRFLAERTGGTYSTLKVQPAELEDSGVYFCASSQVSGARDGYTFGSGTRLTVV.

The rearrangement links TRBV6-2 or TRBV6-3 to TRBJ2-3, with D uncertain. Per the germline V gene, CDR1 is MNHEY and CDR2 is SVGEGT. The ends were cut back, 5 bases at V and 4 bases at J, with 13 bases in the middle. The CDR3 totals 14 residues. CDR3 amino acids: CASSGVNMADTQYF. CDR3 DNA: TGTGCCAGCAGTGGAGTGAATATGGCAGATACGCAGTATTTT.

This chain joins TRBV7-8 and TRBJ1-1, with 9 bases aligning to TRBD1. Germline lookup yields CDR1 SGHVS and CDR2 FQNEAQ. V dropped 5 bases and J dropped 2; count of bases not matched to a gene: 9. This CDR3 is 16 amino acids long. CDR3 bases: TGTGCCAGCAGCCCCGGACAGGGGAGGATTAACACTGAAGCTTTCTTT. This encodes CASSPGQGRINTEAFF.

On this clonotype: Since no conserved phenylalanine or tryptophan closes the CDR3, a read error is the likely cause. The rearrangement joins TRBV7-2 to TRBJ2-1; 7 nucleotides line up with TRBD2. V was pared by 8 bases and J by 0 bases, with 4 bases of the junction left unmatched. The CDR3 length is 14 residues. In germline, CDR1 is SGHTA, CDR2 FQGNSA. CDR3 sequence (DNA): TGTGCCAGCTTGGGGGGGAGCTCCTACAATGAGCAGTTCCTC. Translation gives CASLGGSSYNEQFL.

This rearrangement joins TRBV18 to TRBJ2-5; 9 bases map to TRBD2. This CDR3 is built from 18 residues. Per the germline V gene, CDR1 is KGHSH and CDR2 is LQKENI. The J segment lost 5 bases and the V segment lost 6 bases, leaving 19 bases of the junction unmatched. The CDR3 DNA sequence: TGTGCCAGCTCCCCAACTAGGGGGCTAGCGGGACCGGGGGAGACCCAGTACTTC. Protein: CASSPTRGLAGPGETQYF.

The chain recombines TRBV10-1 with TRBJ1-2, with 7 positions matching TRBD1. The CDR3 has 13 residues. Germline V lookup: CDR1 WNHNN, CDR2 SYGVQD (reference sequence). V lost 5 bases and J lost 4; bases outside the gene matches: 4. CDR3 nucleotide sequence: TGCGCCAGCAGTTCGGACAGGACCTATGGCTACACCTTC. It codes for CASSSDRTYGYTF.